This T cell receptor beta chain was profiled in a study of T cell responses to AZD1222 COVID-19 vaccine. Whole-study results and caveats: Only a handful of people who got AZD1222 tested seropositive at baseline. Repertoire sampling was restricted to post-peak T cell response timepoints. The study found Spike-specific TCR breadth and depth rose after two AZD1222 doses.

CDR1 and CDR2 (germline): SGHNT, YENEEA. The CDR3 has 11 residues. Concerning this clone: What it binds is unknown. Sequence at one end of the junction differs from germline and may be a read error.

Profiling relied on immunoSEQ multiplex PCR, and the TCRdb table lists in-frame clones only, not all of them. Seen here are approximately 150,000 clones, under 95% observed once, and the top ten hold 4% to 5.5%. The clonotype was recovered from an adult in good health. The chain is built from TRBV11-3 and TRBJ2-1, with D hard to call. The sample was peripheral blood, taken on day 0 of MenACWY control vaccination. The CDR3 here is CASTLGNEQFF. The CDR3 nucleotides are TGTGCCAGCACCTTAGGGAATGAGCAGTTCTTC.